The rows below give T cell receptor beta chains drawn from one sample of a study of blood T cell repertoires in COVID-19. Profiling relied on immunoSEQ multiplex PCR, and the TCRdb table lists in-frame clones only, not all of them. The table includes 90,000 to 150,000 clones, more than 75% detected once. Material for sequencing was peripheral blood. The receptors were gathered from a woman in her forties or fifties with acute or convalescent COVID-19. Both conserved end residues are part of each CDR3. Each record gives: J gene, D gene, clone size, V gene, CDR3 DNA, CDR3 protein. The D gene is left open where the match is weak. The listing skips clone size in some rows; elsewhere it reads once, few, many or a size class.

>TRBJ2-7|TRBD2|-|TRBV5-1
TGCGCCAGCAGCTTGGTCCTCGGGACTAGTTACGAGCAGTACTTC
CASSLVLGTSYEQYF
>TRBJ2-7|TRBD2|-|TRBV6-2/TRBV6-3
TGTGCCAGCAGCAACCGGGGGGAGGAGTACTTC
CASSNRGEEYF
>TRBJ1-5|TRBD1|few|TRBV7-2
TGTGCCAGCAGCTCCGGACAGGGCCAGGCCCAGCATTTT
CASSSGQGQAQHF
>TRBJ2-3|-|-|TRBV29-1
TGCAGCGTTGAACGAGATACGCAGTATTTT
CSVERDTQYF
>TRBJ1-2|-|-|TRBV27
TGTGCCAGCAGTTTGAGGGGCGCGGGGAACTATGGCTACACCTTC
CASSLRGAGNYGYTF
>TRBJ2-3|TRBD2|-|TRBV27
TGTGCCAGCAGTTCACGGCTAGCGGCCACAGATACGCAGTATTTT
CASSSRLAATDTQYF
>TRBJ2-7|TRBD2|-|TRBV11-3
TGTGCCAGCAGCTCCGCCTTTACTAGCGGGGGGGCCAAATCTGCTCGGGAGCAGTACTTC
CASSSAFTSGGAKSAREQYF
>TRBJ1-3|TRBD1|-|TRBV7-2
TGTGCCAGCAGCCCTAGAGGGGGCCCTGGAAACACCATATATTTT
CASSPRGGPGNTIYF
>TRBJ2-3|TRBD2|-|TRBV6-5
TGTGCCAGCAGCCGACTAGCGGGAGGGTCAGATACGCAGTATTTT
CASSRLAGGSDTQYF
>TRBJ2-5|TRBD2|-|TRBV10-3
TGTGCCATCAGTGCCCTTGGAGCGGGATTTAAGGAGACCCAGTACTTC
CAISALGAGFKETQYF
>TRBJ1-1|TRBD1|-|TRBV27
TGTGCCAGCAGTCCGTCGACAGGGGTTAGCACTGAAGCTTTCTTT
CASSPSTGVSTEAFF
>TRBJ2-1|TRBD2|-|TRBV7-9
TGTGCCAGCAGCCCTGGACTAGCGGGAGTTAATGAGCAGTTCTTC
CASSPGLAGVNEQFF
>TRBJ2-1|TRBD2|few|TRBV30
TGTGCCTGGAGTGTGGCTAGCGGGGGGCAGGGGTTCTTC
CAWSVASGGQGFF
>TRBJ1-5|TRBD1|-|TRBV19
TGTGCCAGTAGTATGAGGGGGTCCCTAATTCTTGGACAGGGGAAAGATCAGCCCCAGCATTTT
CASSMRGSLILGQGKDQPQHF
>TRBJ1-2|-|-|TRBV7-8
TGTGCCAGCAGCGCCTGGGAGGCAGATGGCTACACCTTC
CASSAWEADGYTF
>TRBJ2-7|TRBD2|-|TRBV7-2
TGTGCCAGCAGCCTAGGGACTAGCGGGAGGGCCGGGATAGGCTACGAGCAGTACTTC
CASSLGTSGRAGIGYEQYF
>TRBJ1-6|-|-|TRBV12-3/TRBV12-4
TGTGCCAGCAGTTTAGGCGGTAGTTCACCCCTCCACTTT
CASSLGGSSPLHF
>TRBJ2-1|TRBD2|-|TRBV7-2
TGTGCCAGCAGCGGCGCGGGGGGCTTGGTTTTGAATGAGCAGTTCTTC
CASSGAGGLVLNEQFF
>TRBJ2-2|-|-|TRBV7-2
TGTGCCAGCAGCTTGGCCGTGGGCAGTGAGCTGTTTTTT
CASSLAVGSELFF
>TRBJ2-1|TRBD2|-|TRBV4-1
TGCGCCAGCAGCCAAGGAAGTAGCGGGGGCCATGAGCAGTTCTTC
CASSQGSSGGHEQFF
>TRBJ2-5|-|-|TRBV6-2/TRBV6-3
TGTGCCAGCAGTTTACGGTGGGGCCCAGGAGAGACCCAGTACTTC
CASSLRWGPGETQYF
>TRBJ2-1|TRBD2|-|TRBV27
TGTGCCAGCAGTTCTTGGACTAGCGGGTCTGATGAGCAGTTCTTC
CASSSWTSGSDEQFF
>TRBJ1-2|-|-|TRBV7-6
TGTGCCAGCAGCCCGGGGGGTCAGGGCGCTAACTATGGCTACACCTTC
CASSPGGQGANYGYTF
>TRBJ2-1|-|-|TRBV2
TGTGCCAGCAGTCGAGGGGGGGGCTCCTACAATGAGCAGTTCTTC
CASSRGGGSYNEQFF
>TRBJ2-5|-|-|TRBV2
TGTGCCAGCAGGGACCAGGGGCGAAAGACCCAGTACTTC
CASRDQGRKTQYF
>TRBJ2-1|-|-|TRBV6-2/TRBV6-3
TGTGCCAGCAGTCGAGGACAGCCCAACTACAATGAGCAGTTCTTC
CASSRGQPNYNEQFF
>TRBJ1-2|-|-|TRBV27
TGTGCCAGCAGAGGGGGAGATGGCTACACCTTC
CASRGGDGYTF
>TRBJ2-1|TRBD2|-|TRBV6-5
TGTGCCAGCAGCCGGGAGGGCTCCCAGGGGCAGTTCTTC
CASSREGSQGQFF
>TRBJ1-3|-|few|TRBV9
TGTGCCAGCAGCCTGGGGGCAGGGGCCGTTTCTGGAAACACCATATATTTT
CASSLGAGAVSGNTIYF
>TRBJ2-7|-|few|TRBV5-5
TGTGCCAGCAGCTTGTACGGCTACGAGCAGTACTTC
CASSLYGYEQYF
>TRBJ2-3|TRBD2|-|TRBV7-2
TGTGCCAGCAGCTCCCGACTGCGCGGGAGTATCGCAGATACGCAGTATTTT
CASSSRLRGSIADTQYF
>TRBJ1-2|TRBD1|-|TRBV7-6
TGTGCCAGCAGCCCCGGGGAGACCGGGACAGGGTATGGCTACACCTTC
CASSPGETGTGYGYTF
>TRBJ1-5|-|-|TRBV7-9
TGTGCGACCGCGGGGGGCTTCAATCAGCCCCAGCATTTT
CATAGGFNQPQHF
>TRBJ1-1|TRBD1|once|TRBV29-1
TGCAGCGTTAAACAGGGGGCGGGGGACACTGAAGCTTTCTTT
CSVKQGAGDTEAFF
>TRBJ2-7|-|-|TRBV5-4
TGTGCCAGCAGCACTGGGGGGAGCTTTACCTACGAGCAGTACTTC
CASSTGGSFTYEQYF
>TRBJ2-2|-|-|TRBV7-3
TGTGCCAGCAGCAACGGGGACTTGAACACCGGGGAGCTGTTTTTT
CASSNGDLNTGELFF
>TRBJ2-2|TRBD2|-|TRBV18
TGTGCCAGCTCACCGTCGTTGGCGGGAGGCAACACCGGGGAGCTGTTTTTT
CASSPSLAGGNTGELFF
>TRBJ2-7|-|-|TRBV7-2
TGTGCCAGCAGCTTAGTCGGCGGCTCCTACGAGCAGTACTTC
CASSLVGGSYEQYF
>TRBJ1-1|-|-|TRBV12-5
TGTGCTAGTGGTTTCTTACAGTGGAAAAACTTGAACACTGAAGCTTTCTTT
CASGFLQWKNLNTEAFF